This T cell receptor (beta chain) was obtained from a study of cytomegalovirus exposure and HLA in healthy donors. Findings of the study overall: Previously analyzed data showed that most TCR beta V segments were productive at a frequency of about 87% or about 30%.

Vbeta (60) and Jbeta (13) primers were used in the PCR. Libraries were prepared by immunoSEQ multiplex PCR; TCRdb keeps only in-frame clonotypes and omits some of them. In total, the table holds some 150,000 clones. Germline CDR1 and CDR2: MNHEY and SVGAGI. The CDR3 has 15 residues. V was pared by 6 bases and J by 3 bases, with 15 bases between. With respect to this clone: What it binds is not known.

The sample taken for sequencing was PBMCs. V is TRBV6-5 and J is TRBJ2-1; possibly TRBD2 for D (6 bases). The clonotype originates from a woman aged 18 to 35 in good health and CMV-seronegative. The CDR3 DNA is TGTGCCAGCAGCACGACGGGAGTGTTCTACAATGAGCAGTTCTTC. It translates to CASSTTGVFYNEQFF.